These 13 T cell receptor beta chains originate from one sample sequenced in a study of CD8 T cells in Susac syndrome. After extraction with the RNeasy kit, roughly 0.45 to 1 ug of the RNA was reverse transcribed using random hexamers. TCRdb recomputed calls from the immunoSEQ multiplex PCR reads with MiXCR, one row per CDR3 protein. The sample holds hundreds of thousands of distinct CDR3 sequences, roughly 95% seen once. Sequencing input: CD4+ T cells from PBMCs. The receptors were gathered from a human donor with multiple sclerosis.

CDR3 protein: CASSGQGVGNQPQHF. The CDR3 bases are TGTGCCAGCAGCGGACAGGGGGTGGGCAATCAGCCCCAGCATTTT. The chain couples TRBV9 to TRBJ1-5, with 9 bases fitting TRBD1. Germline lookup yields CDR1 SGDLS and CDR2 YYNGEE. The CDR3 consists of 15 residues. The trim removed 3 bases at V and 2 bases at J, leaving 3 bases unmatched.

V and J are TRBV27 and TRBJ1-5; TRBD1 might be the D (5 bases). The CDR3 spans 16 residues. The V end lost 5 bases, the J end lost 5 bases, and 19 bases lay between the germline ends. Germline loops: CDR1 MNHEY, CDR2 SMNVEV (reference sequence). CDR3 sequence: CASSTILGRGDQPQHF. In nucleotides, the CDR3 is TGTGCCAGCAGTACGATCTTGGGTCGGGGCGATCAGCCCCAGCATTTT.

A word on this clonotype: An end of the junction does not agree with germline; a read error may underlie this. The chain carries TRBV15 and TRBJ1-5; tentative D call: TRBD1 (6 bases). Per germline, CDR1 LNHNV and CDR2 YYDKDF (reference sequence). The CDR3 runs 17 residues. CDR3 sequence (DNA): TGTGCCACCAGTAGAGGGGGAGGGATTGGGGGCAATCAGCCCCAGCATTTT. Protein sequence: CATSRGGGIGGNQPQHF.

The J gene is TRBJ2-3, the V gene TRBV29-1; possibly TRBD2 for D (6 bases). Germline values: CDR1 SQVTM, CDR2 ANQGSEA. The CDR3 has 14 amino acids. V lost 4 bases and J lost 0, with 11 bases in between. The CDR3 DNA is TGCAGCGTTGGGAGGACTACTAGCACAGATACGCAGTATTTT. It is translated as CSVGRTTSTDTQYF.

The chain couples TRBV11-2 to TRBJ2-7; 9 bases are a match to TRBD1. After removal of 5 bases from V and 10 bases from J, the junction contained 9 bases not matched to a gene. The CDR3 consists of 13 residues. The germline gives CDR1 SGHAT, CDR2 FQNNGV. In DNA form, the CDR3 reads TGTGCCAGCAGCATGGACAGGGGCGTTCTACAGTACTTC. It yields the protein CASSMDRGVLQYF.

The chain has TRBV10-3 and TRBJ1-4; TRBD1 aligns across 9 bases. Germline assignment: CDR1 ENHRY and CDR2 SYGVKD. CDR3 length equals 16 residues. Trimming removed 3 bases from V and 7 bases from J; junction bases left unmatched: 9. CDR3 sequence (DNA): TGTGCCATCAGTGATAGGGACAGGGACACGGCTGAAAAACTGTTTTTT. It yields the protein CAISDRDRDTAEKLFF.

This chain uses TRBV29-1 with TRBJ2-2, with D perhaps assigned TRBD1 or TRBD2 (6 bases each). The CDR3 sequence is 12 residues long. Germline V lookup: CDR1 SQVTM, CDR2 ANQGSEA. The ends were cut back, 7 bases at V and 7 bases at J, with 13 bases in the middle. The CDR3 is CSAGGANGELFF. The CDR3 DNA reads TGCAGCGCCGGGGGCGCAAACGGGGAGCTGTTTTTT.

The chain recombines TRBV7-3 with TRBJ2-7, with D uncertain. Germline V gives CDR1 SGHTA, CDR2 FQGTGA. With 4 bases removed from V and 0 bases from J, the gap between germline ends came to 10 bases. The CDR3 extends over 14 amino acids. The CDR3 sequence: CASSSGPVSYEQYF. The DNA for the CDR3 is TGTGCCAGCAGCTCCGGGCCTGTCTCCTACGAGCAGTACTTC.

This chain uses TRBV7-2 with TRBJ1-2, with D tentatively TRBD1 (5 bases). CDR3 size: 17 residues. The V and J ends lost 5 bases and 4 bases respectively, with 23 bases between them. Germline assignment: CDR1 SGHTA and CDR2 FQGNSA. CDR3 nucleotides: TGTGCCAGCAGCCTGTTAGGAGGAACGGGACCGCTCTATGGCTACACCTTC. Translated: CASSLLGGTGPLYGYTF.

The chain recombines TRBV2 with TRBJ1-5; TRBD1 agrees at 7 bases. This CDR3 is 13 amino acids long. Trimming removed 6 bases from V and 9 bases from J; junction bases left unmatched: 8. The germline gives CDR1 SNHLY, CDR2 FYNNEI. The CDR3 region has the DNA TGTGCCAGCAGCCCGACAGGGTCGGGGCCCCAGCATTTT. Protein: CASSPTGSGPQHF.

The chain couples TRBV2 to TRBJ1-5; D is perhaps TRBD1 (5 bases). The length of the CDR3 is 15 residues. V gave up 4 bases and J gave up 7 bases, with 17 bases separating them. Germline lookup yields CDR1 SNHLY and CDR2 FYNNEI. CDR3 in amino acids: CASSAGETPRQPQHF. For the CDR3, the DNA is TGTGCCAGCAGTGCGGGGGAGACGCCGAGACAGCCCCAGCATTTT.

The rearrangement uses TRBV12-3 or TRBV12-4 and TRBJ1-2; D gene uncertain. With 8 bases removed from V and 4 bases from J, the gap between germline ends came to 14 bases. This CDR3 has 13 amino acids. CDR3 bases: TGTGCCAGCGCCCAAATATCGGCCTATGGCTACACCTTC. It is translated as CASAQISAYGYTF.

The V and J genes are TRBV19 and TRBJ2-3, with D hard to call. The V end was cut by 4 bases, the J end by 1 base, with 12 bases between. Germline CDR1 is LNHDA and CDR2 is SQIVND (reference sequence). There are 15 residues in the CDR3. The DNA of the CDR3 is TGTGCCAGTAGTACTCCGCGTCGGGGCACAGATACGCAGTATTTT. This sequence encodes CASSTPRRGTDTQYF. Using reference TRBV19 and TRBJ2-3 for the parts outside the CDR3, the full variable domain is DGGITQSPKYLFRKEGQNVTLSCEQNLNHDAMYWYRQDPGQGLRLIYYSQIVNDFQKGDIAEGYSVSREKKESFPLTVTSAQKNPTAFYLCASSTPRRGTDTQYFGPGTRLTVL.